The clone carrying this T cell receptor (beta chain) was seen a handful of times. Antigen specificity is unknown. This record comes from a study of CD8 T cells in ankylosing spondylitis. Study results and limitations: Under 10 highly homologous variants formed a TCR beta motif that appeared characteristic of ankylosing spondylitis blood. From matched ankylosing spondylitis synovial fluid, disease-linked clones were reportedly recovered at significantly enriched levels. Disease-linked clones bore a CD8+ phenotype and were relatively rare in peripheral blood.

CDR3 size: 14 residues. V gave up 5 bases and J gave up 3 bases, with 13 bases separating them. CDR1 and CDR2 (germline): MNHEY, SVGAGI. Scientists made TCR beta libraries using quantitative 5'-RACE with molecular barcodes. TCRdb re-called the 5' RACE reads through MiXCR, storing one row per CDR3 protein. The table lists around 770,000 distinct CDR3 sequences, approximately 12% of them singletons. This rearrangement joins TRBV6-5 to TRBJ2-5, with D uncertain. Material: blood, either unsorted or a sorted T cell fraction (not recorded which). This TCR was recovered from a male donor with ankylosing spondylitis. The CDR3 nucleotides are TGTGCCAGCAGTAACGTCCCGGCTGAAGAGACCCAGTACTTC. It codes for CASSNVPAEETQYF.